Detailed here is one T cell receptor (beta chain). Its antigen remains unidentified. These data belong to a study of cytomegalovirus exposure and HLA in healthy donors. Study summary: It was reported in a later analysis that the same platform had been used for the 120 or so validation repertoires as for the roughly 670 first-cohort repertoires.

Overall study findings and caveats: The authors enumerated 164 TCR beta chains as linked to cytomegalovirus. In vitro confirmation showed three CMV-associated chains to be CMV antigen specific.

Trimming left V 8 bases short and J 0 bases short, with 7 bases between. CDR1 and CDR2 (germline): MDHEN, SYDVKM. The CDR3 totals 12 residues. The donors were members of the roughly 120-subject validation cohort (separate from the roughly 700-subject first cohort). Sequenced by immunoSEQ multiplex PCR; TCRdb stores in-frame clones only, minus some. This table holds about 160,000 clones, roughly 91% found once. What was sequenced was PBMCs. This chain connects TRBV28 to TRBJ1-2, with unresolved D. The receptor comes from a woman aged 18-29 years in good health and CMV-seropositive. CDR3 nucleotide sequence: TGTGCCAGCGCTCCGGCTAACTATGGCTACACCTTC. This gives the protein CASAPANYGYTF.